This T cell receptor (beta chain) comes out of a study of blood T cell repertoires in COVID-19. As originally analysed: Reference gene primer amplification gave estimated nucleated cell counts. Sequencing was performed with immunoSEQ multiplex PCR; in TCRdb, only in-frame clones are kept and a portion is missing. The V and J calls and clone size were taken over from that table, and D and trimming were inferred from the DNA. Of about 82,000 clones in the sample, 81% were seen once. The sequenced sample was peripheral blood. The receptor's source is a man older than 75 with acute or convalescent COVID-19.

CDR3: CASSGDSWDNQPQHF. The DNA of the CDR3 is TGTGCCAGCAGCGGGGACAGTTGGGACAATCAGCCCCAGCATTTT. V is TRBV6-2 or TRBV6-3 and J is TRBJ1-5, with 7 bases that match TRBD1. Trimming removed 6 bases from V and 3 bases from J; junction bases left unmatched: 8. Germline V gene data show CDR1 as MNHEY and CDR2 as SVGEGT. The CDR3 is 15 amino acids.